This TCR beta chain is from a study of OX40 agonist ivuxolimab in advanced cancers. Overall study context: Intravenous ivuxolimab was administered to patients every 2 weeks at 0.01 to 10 mg/kg. The diagnoses of dose-escalation patients were hepatocellular carcinoma, melanoma, renal cell or head and neck cancer.

Data came from immunoSEQ multiplex PCR; TCRdb stores just in-frame clones and leaves some out. This sample has about 79,000 clones; about nine tenths occur once, and the top ten carry about 0.3%. The cohort excluded patients with autoimmune disease history or systemic immunosuppression. There are 14 residues in the CDR3. The trim removed 6 bases at V and 4 bases at J, leaving 6 bases unmatched. Germline V lookup: CDR1 LNHDA, CDR2 SQIVND (reference sequence). This clonotype originated in an adult with an advanced solid tumor such as melanoma, head and neck, liver or kidney cancer. The starting material was CD4+ or CD8+ T cells sorted from blood, obtained in a trial of the OX40 agonist ivuxolimab. The rearrangement uses TRBV19 and TRBJ2-5; 9 nucleotides match TRBD1. The CDR3 nucleotides are TGTGCCAGTAGCACGGGACAGGGCATAGAGACCCAGTACTTC. It yields the protein CASSTGQGIETQYF.